This T cell receptor (beta chain) was identified in a study of T cells in Graves' hyperthyroidism and ophthalmopathy. RNA transcripts were the template for amplifying TCR beta CDR3 regions. Using the HTBI primer set, a first-round RT-PCR was run on the TCR CDR3. TCRdb re-derived calls from the multiplex PCR reads in MiXCR, one entry per CDR3 protein. In the table there are roughly 570,000 distinct CDR3 sequences, more than 15% of which are singletons. Absence of ophthalmopathy progression within 18 months defined stable Graves' hyperthyroidism. Study outcomes and limitations: Peripheral blood also featured most of the thyroid clonotypes expanded above 0.001.

The CDR3 runs to 14 residues. Losses at the gene ends were 5 bases for V and 3 bases for J; bases not matched to a gene: 5. The germline CDR1 and CDR2 sequences are SNHLY and FYNNEI. This clonotype appeared many times. What it binds is unknown. This receptor was obtained from a woman in her twenties or thirties with Graves' hyperthyroidism. J is TRBJ2-7 and V is TRBV2; 9 bases align to TRBD1. The sample consisted of blood. CDR3 sequence (DNA): TGTGCCAGCAGTACCGGGACAGGGTACTACGAGCAGTACTTC. Translating gives CASSTGTGYYEQYF.